This TCR beta chain was identified in a study of blood T cell repertoires in COVID-19 (dated by TCRdb to 2018 to 2021). At the level of the whole study: Samples covering the acute and convalescent phases of COVID-19 were provided by collaborators in the United States, Italy and Spain. The material from the prospective study consisted of cDNA or gDNA derived from T cells, B-cell-depleted T cells, or PBMCs. Subjects who had been exposed to COVID-19, were actively infected with it, or had recovered from it provided the deeply sampled blood TCRbeta repertoires that made up the dataset. The repertoires were made available in a free public database intended to serve as a resource for research on the immune response to SARS-CoV-2. The samples were drawn from the first 160 participants of the ongoing ImmuneRACE study and from over 950 subjects provided by 6 global collaborators. The sample metadata nearly always contained a de-identified subject ID, COVID-19 status, age in years and sex. Where available, HLA class I and class II types were obtained from metadata supplied by the sample provider rather than from assay-based typing.

TCRbeta CDR3 regions were amplified from genomic DNA by means of the immunoSEQ Assay, a bias-controlled multiplex PCR. Turning to the authors' computational methods: Nucleated cell counts per sample were estimated from amplification of reference gene primers within the assay. Sequence reads were collapsed and filtered to measure the absolute abundance of every unique TCRbeta CDR3 rearrangement. For each sample, productive Simpson clonality was calculated by taking the square root of Simpson's diversity index across productive rearrangements. The clones in this table, taken by TCRdb from immuneACCESS, are in-frame only. Not every clone is retained; where verified, under half of the shortfall comes from an unresolved V gene, and the cause of the rest is unknown. Clone size and the V and J calls come from that table; the DNA yielded D and trimming. The sample table contains approximately 40,000 clones; only one count was recorded for 80% to 90% of them. The leading ten clones occupy nearly 45% of the sample.

Whole blood was collected in K2EDTA tubes by collaborating institutions according to the institutions' own protocols. Collaborator samples were shipped for TCRbeta analysis as frozen whole blood, isolated PBMCs, or DNA extracted from either sample type. This clone came up a few times. The specificity of this receptor is unknown. No per-base quality is available; no much larger clone lies one base away. Broad study findings and their caveats: How much clinical and demographic metadata was included differed by source and by participant, and the metadata was provided uncurated.

The sequence derives from a human donor in a cohort sampled during active COVID-19. The sequencing input was peripheral blood.

The nucleotides read TGTGCCAGCAGTATCGGGACAGGGTATGGCTACACCTTC. Translation gives CASSIGTGYGYTF. The chain was built from TRBV12-3 or TRBV12-4 and TRBJ1-2; 9 bases in between match TRBD1. Ends trimmed: V by 5 bases, J by 5 bases; bases unmatched to a gene: 3. Reading from cysteine to phenylalanine, the CDR3 counts 13 amino acids. Left in the record is the CDR3 DNA by itself, 39 bases read in frame from the first base.